This passage covers 13 T cell receptor beta chains from one sample sequenced in a study of vaccination and CD4 T cells after COVID-19. Treatment here: roughly 11-day PBMC culture with coronavirus spike peptide pools or control peptides (ViraFEST assay). No antigen has been identified for these receptors. Cultured CD4+ T cell DNA underwent sequencing with the Oncomine TCR Beta short-read assay. TCRdb independently ran MiXCR on the PCR reads; one entry per CDR3 protein. The table shows about 16,000 distinct CDR3 sequences, with 35% to 45% occurring only once. The input for sequencing was CD4+ T cells from blood, cultured in vitro, taken before SARS-CoV-2 vaccination. The receptors here all came from a human donor who received a COVID-19 vaccine.

V gene TRBV20-1 combines with J gene TRBJ1-1; 11 bases agree with TRBD1. The CDR3 runs 16 residues. V gave up 1 base and J gave up 5 bases; unmatched junction bases: 9. Germline CDR1 and CDR2: DFQATT and SNEGSKA (reference sequence). CDR3 amino acids: CSARGTGGLGDTEAFF. Written as DNA, the CDR3 is TGCAGTGCTAGAGGGACAGGGGGCCTGGGGGATACTGAAGCTTTCTTT.

The chain couples TRBV7-9 to TRBJ1-1, with D uncertain. V lost 8 bases to trimming and J lost 1 base, with 8 bases between them. Germline V lookup: CDR1 SEHNR, CDR2 FQNEAQ (reference sequence). The CDR3 consists of 12 residues. CDR3 DNA sequence: TGTGCCAGCGGTCGCCCGAACACTGAAGCTTTCTTT. Translated: CASGRPNTEAFF.

The DNA of the CDR3 is TGCAGTGCTTGGGGACAGGGTCGCCAGCCCCAGCATTTT. It encodes CSAWGQGRQPQHF. This chain joins TRBV20-1 and TRBJ1-5, with TRBD1 identical over 9 bases. The CDR3 runs to 13 residues. The J segment lost 7 bases and the V segment lost 5 bases, leaving 6 bases of the junction unmatched. Germline loops: CDR1 DFQATT, CDR2 SNEGSKA (reference sequence).

This clonotype was detected only a few times. The V gene is TRBV20-1, the J gene TRBJ1-3, with D possibly being TRBD1 (6 bases). Germline CDR1 reads DFQATT; CDR2 reads SNEGSKA (reference sequence). This CDR3 has 14 residues. Trimming took 3 bases from V and 7 from J, leaving 16 bases between them. CDR3: CSARELQGWNTIYF. In nucleotides, the CDR3 is TGCAGTGCTAGGGAATTACAGGGTTGGAACACCATATATTTT.

J is TRBJ2-3 and V is TRBV20-1; D might be TRBD1 or TRBD2, each matching 5 bases. From germline, CDR1 is DFQATT and CDR2 SNEGSKA (reference sequence). V was trimmed by 6 bases and J by 0 bases, leaving 13 bases between them. The CDR3 has 14 amino acids. This CDR3 reads CSALQGRSTDTQYF. The CDR3 bases are TGCAGTGCGCTGCAGGGACGGAGCACAGATACGCAGTATTTT.

This sequence joins TRBV19 and TRBJ1-5; D is possibly TRBD1 (6 bases). Germline CDR1 reads LNHDA; CDR2 reads SQIVND (reference sequence). The CDR3 sequence is 15 residues long. V was shortened by 9 bases and J by 4 bases, with 19 bases between the two germline ends. CDR3 sequence: CASRRNRDINQPQHF. The CDR3 bases are TGTGCCAGCAGACGGAACCGGGACATTAATCAGCCCCAGCATTTT.

The chain uses TRBV7-2 and TRBJ2-5; D assignment may be TRBD1 or TRBD2 (5 bases each). This CDR3 spans 19 amino acids. Germline CDR1 and CDR2: SGHTA and FQGNSA. V shed 1 base and J shed 2 bases, with 23 bases lying between them. As DNA, the CDR3 is TGTGCCAGCAGCTTAGAGGGGAGAAAAAGACCCGTGGGGCAAGAGACCCAGTACTTC. This gives the protein CASSLEGRKRPVGQETQYF.

This rearrangement joins TRBV7-2 to TRBJ2-5; D gene unclear. Germline CDR1 is SGHTA and CDR2 is FQGNSA. The germline V and J ends were trimmed by 4 bases and 5 bases, with 14 bases remaining between them. This CDR3 region has 14 residues. The CDR3 is CASSSTSLGETQYF. The DNA of the CDR3 is TGTGCCAGCAGCTCGACTTCGCTCGGGGAGACCCAGTACTTC.

This clonotype was counted between two and nine times. This chain links TRBV11-2 with TRBJ1-2; D might be TRBD1 (6 bases). Trimming left V 6 bases short and J 0 bases short, with 14 bases between. The length of the CDR3 is 15 residues. Germline-derived CDR1 and CDR2 are SGHAT and FQNNGV. CDR3 in DNA: TGTGCCAGCAGTTATAGGGAGGGGGCTAACTATGGCTACACCTTC. This sequence encodes CASSYREGANYGYTF.

The gene calls are TRBV21-1 and TRBJ2-1; TRBD2, the D gene given by the table, was not confirmed from the DNA. TRBV21-1 is given as a pseudogene. The CDR3 has 16 residues. CDR3 region: CASKWLDYSSYNEQFF. CDR3 in DNA: TGTGCCAGCAAGTGGCTTGACTATAGCTCCTACAATGAGCAGTTCTTC.

J is TRBJ2-3 and V is TRBV5-1; 8 bases fit TRBD2. This CDR3 comprises 18 residues. Germline V lookup: CDR1 SGHRS, CDR2 YFSETQ. J gave up 0 bases and V 0 bases, and 9 bases lay outside the gene matches. DNA of the CDR3: TGCGCCAGCAGCTTGGGGGCGGGGGGCGTCCAAAGCACAGATACGCAGTATTTT. It translates to CASSLGAGGVQSTDTQYF.

The rearrangement links TRBV5-1 to TRBJ2-5; possible D gene TRBD2, 6 bases. V was shortened by 10 bases and J by 4 bases, with 20 bases between the two germline ends. In germline, CDR1 is SGHRS, CDR2 YFSETQ. The CDR3 is made up of 14 amino acids. Written as DNA, the CDR3 is TGCGCCGCCTCCCCCACGGAGGGTGGAGAGACCCAGTACTTC. Translated: CAASPTEGGETQYF.

The rearrangement links TRBV5-4 to TRBJ1-1; TRBD1 agrees at 9 bases. J was trimmed by 1 base and V by 5 bases; bases with no gene match: 9. The germline V gene encodes CDR1 SGHNT and CDR2 YYREEE (reference sequence). This CDR3 comprises 16 residues. In DNA, the CDR3 is TGTGCCAGCAGAGCCGGGACAGGGAATCCGAACACTGAAGCTTTCTTT. Its translation is CASRAGTGNPNTEAFF.